The clone carrying this T cell receptor (beta chain) has a count of ten or more. Its antigen remains unknown. Deletions cut 6 bases from V and 1 base from J, with 12 bases between. CDR3 length: 14 amino acids. Generation of TCR beta libraries employed quantitative 5'-RACE incorporating molecular barcodes. TCRdb re-derived calls from the 5' RACE reads in MiXCR, one entry per CDR3 protein. The sample includes fewer than 650,000 distinct CDR3 sequences, approximately 11% of them seen just once. This entry belongs to a study of CD8 T cells in ankylosing spondylitis. Study-level results: Disease-linked clones displayed a CD8+ phenotype and appeared relatively rarely in peripheral blood. It was reported that disease-linked clones were significantly enriched in matched ankylosing spondylitis synovial fluid. A motif of roughly eight highly homologous TCR beta variants was seen as apparently characteristic of ankylosing spondylitis blood. Earlier reports found some motif variants in synovial fluid and blood in reactive arthritis.

This receptor was identified in a male donor with ankylosing spondylitis. Sequencing was performed on blood, either unsorted or a sorted T cell fraction (not recorded which). The rearrangement uses TRBV12-3 or TRBV12-4 and TRBJ1-2, with D perhaps TRBD1 (6 bases). CDR3 in amino acids: CASRLGGRNYGYTF. DNA for the CDR3: TGTGCCAGCAGACTGGGGGGGCGTAACTATGGCTACACCTTC.